The 27 T cell receptor beta chains listed next were all sequenced from one sample in a study of blood T cell repertoires in COVID-19. Measured with immunoSEQ multiplex PCR; TCRdb has only the in-frame clones, and not every one. The data hold fewer than 85,000 clones, with about nine tenths observed a single time. Source material: peripheral blood. The receptors derive from a human donor in a cohort sampled during active COVID-19.

The CDR3, as DNA: TGCGCCAGCAGCCCGGAGGGTTCTAATTCACCCCTCCACTTT. Its translation is CASSPEGSNSPLHF. The genes are TRBV5-1 and TRBJ1-6; unclear D gene. Trimming removed 4 bases from V and 6 bases from J, with 11 bases in between. The CDR3 length is 14 residues. The germline V gene encodes CDR1 SGHRS and CDR2 YFSETQ. The full variable domain, rest sourced from reference TRBV5-1 and TRBJ1-6, is KAGVTQTPRYLIKTRGQQVTLSCSPISGHRSVSWYQQTPGQGLQFLFEYFSETQRNKGNFPGRFSGRQFSNSRSEMNVSTLELGDSALYLCASSPEGSNSPLHFGNGTRLTVT.

The chain combines TRBV27 with TRBJ1-2; 7 nucleotides agree with TRBD1. Looked up from germline, CDR1 is MNHEY and CDR2 is SMNVEV (reference sequence). The CDR3 contains 13 residues. The trim removed 5 bases at V and 4 bases at J, leaving 4 bases unmatched. CDR3 residues: CASSRGRAYGYTF. CDR3 DNA: TGTGCCAGCAGTAGGGGGCGCGCCTATGGCTACACCTTC.

The V and J genes are TRBV19 and TRBJ1-2; 10 bases match TRBD1. V lost 5 bases and J lost 7; bases outside the gene matches: 10. Germline V lookup: CDR1 LNHDA, CDR2 SQIVND (reference sequence). The CDR3 consists of 15 residues. The CDR3 spells CASSARQGAVAGYTF. The CDR3 DNA reads TGTGCCAGTAGTGCCAGACAGGGGGCGGTCGCTGGCTACACCTTC.

The V gene is TRBV7-2, the J gene TRBJ2-2; 12 nucleotides agree with TRBD2. CDR3 length: 16 residues. V was clipped by 5 bases and J by 5 bases; unmatched bases: 6. The germline V gene encodes CDR1 SGHTA and CDR2 FQGNSA. In DNA, the CDR3 is TGTGCCAGCAGCGCCAGACTAGCGGGGGCGACCGGGGAGCTGTTTTTT. Encoded protein: CASSARLAGATGELFF.

The chain combines TRBV19 with TRBJ1-3; 12 bases are shared with TRBD1. Trimming at V came to 5 bases and at J to 1 base, leaving 3 bases not matched to a gene. The germline CDR1 and CDR2 sequences are LNHDA and SQIVND (reference sequence). This CDR3 has 16 amino acids. The CDR3 protein is CASSGDRGHSGNTIYF. The CDR3 DNA sequence: TGTGCCAGTAGTGGGGACAGGGGGCATTCTGGAAACACCATATATTTT.

The sample holds one count of this clone. The chain has TRBV7-6 and TRBJ2-1, with 9 positions matching TRBD2. There are 16 residues in the CDR3. Germline V gives CDR1 SGHVS, CDR2 FNYEAQ. V gave up 5 bases and J gave up 6 bases; unmatched junction bases: 11. The DNA of the CDR3 is TGTGCCAGCAGCCCGGGAGGCGGGGGGGCCTTCAATGAGCAGTTCTTC. It translates to CASSPGGGGAFNEQFF.

This chain joins TRBV5-4 and TRBJ2-6, with D perhaps TRBD1 (6 bases). Per the germline V gene, CDR1 is SGHNT and CDR2 is YYREEE (reference sequence). The CDR3 totals 17 residues. The ends were cut back, 0 bases at V and 0 bases at J, with 10 bases in the middle. The CDR3, as DNA: TGTGCCAGCAGCTTGGACAGGGCCTCCTCTGGGGCCAACGTCCTGACTTTC. This encodes CASSLDRASSGANVLTF.

This clone was seen once. The rearrangement uses TRBV6-5 and TRBJ2-5; tentatively, D is TRBD2 (5 bases). CDR1 and CDR2 from the germline V gene are MNHEY and SVGAGI. The germline V and J ends were trimmed by 3 bases and 4 bases, with 9 bases remaining between them. CDR3 size: 13 residues. The CDR3 coding sequence is TGTGCCAGCAGTTATATTGAGGGAGAGACCCAGTACTTC. Amino acids: CASSYIEGETQYF.

The V and J genes are TRBV5-6 and TRBJ2-7; TRBD1 might be the D (6 bases). CDR1 is SGHDT and CDR2 is YYEEEE in the germline V gene. The CDR3 runs 15 residues. Trimming removed 7 bases from V and 5 bases from J, with 22 bases in between. The CDR3 DNA reads as TGTGCCAGCGGACGAACACACAGGGTCGCCAACGAGCAGTACTTC. It codes for CASGRTHRVANEQYF.

The chain couples TRBV29-1 to TRBJ1-2, with unresolved D. Germline assignment: CDR1 SQVTM and CDR2 ANQGSEA. Trimming took 3 bases from V and 5 from J, leaving 10 bases between them. The CDR3 is 12 residues long. The CDR3 DNA reads TGCAGCGTTGACAACAGTGGGTATGGCTACACCTTC. Translation: CSVDNSGYGYTF.

This chain links TRBV19 with TRBJ2-2; tentative D call: TRBD1 (5 bases). The V gene's germline CDR1 is LNHDA and CDR2 SQIVND (reference sequence). The length of the CDR3 is 15 residues. Trimming removed 7 bases at V and 1 base at J, with 13 bases between. The CDR3 region has the DNA TGTGCCAGTACCTCTACAACAGGGAACACCGGGGAGCTGTTTTTT. Its translation is CASTSTTGNTGELFF.

V usage is TRBV27 and J usage is TRBJ2-3; a weak D match, TRBD2 (7 bases). Germline V gene data show CDR1 as MNHEY and CDR2 as SMNVEV (reference sequence). Trimming took 6 bases from V and 2 from J, leaving 18 bases between them. The CDR3 is made up of 16 amino acids. CDR3 loop: CASSRGALPYTDTQYF. CDR3 coding DNA: TGTGCCAGCAGCCGGGGGGCCCTCCCGTACACAGATACGCAGTATTTT.

The chain combines TRBV11-2 with TRBJ2-7; 7 bases map to TRBD1. Per germline, CDR1 SGHAT and CDR2 FQNNGV. The ends lost 1 base at V and 0 bases at J; junction bases unmatched: 3. The CDR3 extends over 15 amino acids. CDR3 loop: CASSLGTGLSYEQYF. The CDR3 coding sequence is TGTGCCAGCAGCTTAGGGACAGGCCTCTCCTACGAGCAGTACTTC.

This clone has a handful of counts. The chain carries TRBV19 and TRBJ1-5; D is possibly TRBD1 (5 bases). The CDR3 spans 15 residues. Germline V lookup: CDR1 LNHDA, CDR2 SQIVND (reference sequence). The V gene lost 1 base and the J gene lost 5 bases, with 12 bases spanning the gap. DNA of the CDR3: TGTGCCAGTAGTATAGTCAGGGAACCCGATCAGCCCCAGCATTTT. Encoded protein: CASSIVREPDQPQHF.

This chain links TRBV7-9 with TRBJ2-2, with no clear D. CDR1 and CDR2 (germline): SEHNR, FQNEAQ (reference sequence). Between the trimmed V and J ends, which lost 5 bases and 4 bases, there was a span of 11 bases. This CDR3 has 14 residues. CDR3 loop: CASSLGIGTGELFF. The DNA for the CDR3 is TGTGCCAGCAGCCTCGGTATCGGCACCGGGGAGCTGTTTTTT.

The J gene is TRBJ2-2, the V gene TRBV5-4, with 10 bases lining up with TRBD1. Germline assignment: CDR1 SGHNT and CDR2 YYREEE (reference sequence). The CDR3 covers 19 residues. Germline trimming cut 5 bases from V and 1 base from J; bases unmatched to any gene: 14. CDR3 loop: CASRASRTGGKGNTGELFF. CDR3 nucleotides: TGTGCCAGCAGGGCTTCCAGGACAGGGGGTAAAGGGAACACCGGGGAGCTGTTTTTT.

V gene TRBV28 combines with J gene TRBJ1-1; D may be TRBD1 (6 bases). CDR1 is MDHEN and CDR2 is SYDVKM in the germline V gene. Deletions cut 3 bases from V and 3 bases from J, with 20 bases between. The CDR3 loop spans 17 amino acids. The DNA of the CDR3 is TGTGCCAGCAGTTTGGTCGCAACAGGGCCAGAATACACTGAAGCTTTCTTT. Protein product: CASSLVATGPEYTEAFF.

V is TRBV7-9 and J is TRBJ2-1, with D perhaps TRBD2 (6 bases). V was trimmed by 7 bases and J by 5 bases, leaving 21 bases between them. This CDR3 contains 16 residues. Germline CDR1 reads SEHNR; CDR2 reads FQNEAQ (reference sequence). The CDR3 bases are TGTGCCAGCACTCGGTCGACGGGGCTAGCGAACAATGAGCAGTTCTTC. Encoded protein: CASTRSTGLANNEQFF.

The chain couples TRBV2 to TRBJ2-6; 9 bases align to TRBD1. Germline assignment: CDR1 SNHLY and CDR2 FYNNEI. Trimming at V came to 3 bases and at J to 2 bases, leaving 5 bases not matched to a gene. The CDR3 consists of 17 residues. CDR3: CASSENRGLAGANVLTF. The CDR3 DNA reads as TGTGCCAGCAGTGAGAACAGGGGGCTAGCTGGGGCCAACGTCCTGACTTTC.

This clone was observed once. V is TRBV30 and J is TRBJ2-1; 8 bases match TRBD2. J was trimmed by 3 bases and V by 7 bases; bases with no gene match: 8. The CDR3 has 14 residues. The germline gives CDR1 GTSNPN, CDR2 SVGIG (reference sequence). The CDR3: CASTRGGSYNEQFF. CDR3 nucleotide sequence: TGTGCCTCCACACGGGGGGGGAGCTACAATGAGCAGTTCTTC.

This clone was picked up a small number of times. The rearrangement uses TRBV19 and TRBJ1-6; TRBD1 aligns across 11 bases. This CDR3 is 14 amino acids long. The V segment lost 6 bases and the J segment 8 bases; nucleotides outside the gene matches: 3. Germline lookup yields CDR1 LNHDA and CDR2 SQIVND (reference sequence). The CDR3 loop is CASRPGQGDSPLHF. The CDR3 coding sequence is TGTGCCAGTAGACCGGGACAGGGGGATTCACCCCTCCACTTT.

This sequence joins TRBV6-1 and TRBJ2-2, with TRBD1 matching 8 bases. Germline trimming cut 2 bases from V and 2 bases from J; bases unmatched to any gene: 13. There are 19 residues in the CDR3. The germline CDR1 and CDR2 sequences are MNHNS and SASEGT. CDR3 bases: TGTGCCAGCAGTGAACGTTTGCGTGTGGACAGGGTCAACACCGGGGAGCTGTTTTTT. Translated: CASSERLRVDRVNTGELFF.

The chain carries TRBV5-1 and TRBJ2-2; D possibly corresponds to TRBD2 (6 bases). The V end lost 3 bases, the J end lost 2 bases, and 14 bases lay between the germline ends. This CDR3 comprises 16 residues. The germline V gene encodes CDR1 SGHRS and CDR2 YFSETQ. The CDR3 nucleotides are TGCGCCAGCAGCTCGCCCGGGAGTCCCAACACCGGGGAGCTGTTTTTT. Protein sequence: CASSSPGSPNTGELFF.

The chain carries TRBV5-1 and TRBJ2-2, with 7 nucleotides matching TRBD1. The V gene's germline CDR1 is SGHRS and CDR2 YFSETQ. This CDR3 spans 17 amino acids. V lost 3 bases to trimming and J lost 4 bases; unmatched junction nucleotides: 12. Here the CDR3 reads CASSWGRQGSGTGELFF. In DNA form, the CDR3 reads TGCGCCAGCAGCTGGGGTCGACAGGGATCAGGCACCGGGGAGCTGTTTTTT.

This chain connects TRBV19 to TRBJ2-7; 11 bases fit TRBD2. V shed 4 bases and J 0 bases; nucleotides not matched to a gene: 8. This CDR3 has 17 residues. Germline V CDR1 and CDR2: LNHDA, SQIVND (reference sequence). The CDR3 DNA reads as TGTGCCAGTAGTACGAGTCGACTAGCGGGGAGCTCCTACGAGCAGTACTTC. It is translated as CASSTSRLAGSSYEQYF.

This chain connects TRBV5-1 to TRBJ2-5; 13 bases line up with TRBD2. With 3 bases clipped from V and 1 base from J, the junction kept 6 bases outside the gene matches. CDR1 SGHRS and CDR2 YFSETQ come from the germline V gene. CDR3 length: 17 residues. The CDR3 coding sequence is TGCGCCAGCAGCTCTGGCGGACTAGCGGGGGTCCAAGAGACCCAGTACTTC. Encoded protein: CASSSGGLAGVQETQYF.

The chain uses TRBV7-8 and TRBJ1-6; TRBD1 matches at 9 bases. The CDR3 is 14 amino acids. The germline CDR1 and CDR2 sequences are SGHVS and FQNEAQ. V lost 5 bases to trimming and J lost 9 bases; unmatched junction nucleotides: 5. CDR3 DNA: TGTGCCAGCAGCCCGTCGACAGGGGGTTCACCCCTCCACTTT. Translating gives CASSPSTGGSPLHF.